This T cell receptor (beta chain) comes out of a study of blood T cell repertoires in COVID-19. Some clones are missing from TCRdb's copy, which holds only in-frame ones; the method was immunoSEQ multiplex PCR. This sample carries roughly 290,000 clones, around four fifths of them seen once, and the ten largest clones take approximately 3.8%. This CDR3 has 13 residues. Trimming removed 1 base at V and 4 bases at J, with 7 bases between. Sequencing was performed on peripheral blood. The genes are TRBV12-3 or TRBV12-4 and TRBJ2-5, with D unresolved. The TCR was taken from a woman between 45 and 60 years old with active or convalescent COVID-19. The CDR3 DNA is TGTGCCAGCAGTTTAGGTCCGAGAGAGACCCAGTACTTC. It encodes CASSLGPRETQYF.